Described below is a single T cell receptor beta chain sequence and its context. As yet, its antigen is unknown. The sample belongs to a study of beta chain features in type 1 diabetes. Study-level findings and limits: In comparison with healthy donors, patients had naive, central memory and Treg TCRB repertoires that appeared more similar. All four CD4+ subsets from Type 1 diabetes patients carried moderately but significantly shorter TCRB CDR3s.

CDR3 size: 13 residues. Looked up from germline, CDR1 is GTSNPN and CDR2 is SVGIG (reference sequence). The V end was cut by 1 base, the J end by 4 bases, with 8 bases between. The authors reverse transcribed all of the isolated RNA, so sequencing captured expressed TCRB transcripts. Read counts averaged roughly 3.5 million for samples of naive, central memory and regulatory T cells. Profiling relied on immunoSEQ multiplex PCR, and the TCRdb table lists in-frame clones only, not all of them. Among almost 350,000 clones, around 9.3% were seen once, and the ten largest hold approximately 1%. The rearrangement uses TRBV30 and TRBJ1-3, with D maybe TRBD1 (5 bases). This receptor was identified in a man under 40 with type 1 diabetes. The sample comprised central memory CD4+ T cells from blood. The chain's CDR3 is CAWSGGLGNTIYF. The DNA for the CDR3 is TGTGCCTGGAGTGGGGGCCTGGGAAACACCATATATTTT.